The 9 T cell receptor beta chains listed next were all sequenced from one sample in a study of T-cell memory formation after mild COVID-19. TCRdb re-called the 5' RACE reads through MiXCR, storing one row per CDR3 protein. Of roughly 140,000 distinct CDR3 sequences listed, around 15% are singletons. The specimen was PBMCs or a T cell subset sorted from them (not recorded which). These receptors were taken from an adult woman who had mild COVID-19 (a few samples of this study predate the infection). Cell type and time point are not known.

This clonotype was counted between two and nine times. The chain links TRBV7-9 to TRBJ2-7, with D hard to call. The CDR3 loop spans 15 amino acids. V was shortened by 1 base and J by 3 bases, with 13 bases between the two germline ends. CDR1 SEHNR and CDR2 FQNEAQ come from the germline V gene (reference sequence). CDR3 protein: CASSLGSFTHYEQYF. In nucleotides, the CDR3 is TGTGCCAGCAGCTTAGGCAGCTTCACGCACTACGAGCAGTACTTC.

The gene calls are TRBV14 and TRBJ2-7; maybe TRBD1 (5 bases). Trimming left V 1 base short and J 2 bases short, with 12 bases between. The CDR3 extends over 15 amino acids. From germline, CDR1 is SGHDN and CDR2 FVKESK. DNA of the CDR3: TGTGCCAGCAGCCAAGGGTGGCAGGACACCTACGAGCAGTACTTC. Translating gives CASSQGWQDTYEQYF.

This clonotype came up a few times. V gene TRBV24-1 combines with J gene TRBJ1-5; D is undetermined. CDR1 is KGHDR, CDR2 SFDVKD, per germline. The CDR3 sequence is 14 residues long. The ends were cut back, 4 bases at V and 1 base at J, with 7 bases in the middle. The CDR3, as DNA: TGTGCCACCAGTGAACGGTGGAGCAATCAGCCCCAGCATTTT. Translated, it gives CATSERWSNQPQHF.

The chain links TRBV3-1 to TRBJ2-7; maybe TRBD1 (6 bases). This CDR3 has 15 amino acids. In germline, CDR1 is LGHDT, CDR2 YNNKEL (reference sequence). V was shortened by 3 bases and J by 7 bases, with 19 bases between the two germline ends. The DNA for the CDR3 is TGTGCCAGCAGCCAGACCGGGACATCCCTCCGGGAGCAGTACTTC. Protein product: CASSQTGTSLREQYF.

The chain employs TRBV12-3 or TRBV12-4 and TRBJ2-7, with 9 bases matching TRBD1. The CDR3 runs to 14 residues. V lost 6 bases to trimming and J lost 3 bases; unmatched junction nucleotides: 6. CDR3 amino acids: CASSPGDRDYEQYF. CDR3 bases: TGTGCCAGCAGCCCTGGGGACAGGGACTACGAGCAGTACTTC.

The rearrangement links TRBV5-1 to TRBJ1-1; D remains ambiguous. The CDR3 totals 14 residues. Germline V gives CDR1 SGHRS, CDR2 YFSETQ. V lost 4 bases to trimming and J lost 3 bases, with 13 bases between them. The DNA of the CDR3 is TGCGCCAGCAGCCTAGGCGGAGCGGACACTGAAGCTTTCTTT. Translating gives CASSLGGADTEAFF.

This clonotype was counted a few times. V and J are TRBV25-1 and TRBJ2-3; TRBD2 matches at 12 bases. The V gene's germline CDR1 is MGHDK and CDR2 SYGVNS. V was pared by 4 bases and J by 6 bases, with 2 bases of the junction left unmatched. The CDR3 has 14 amino acids. The CDR3 DNA reads as TGTGCCAGCAGTGCCGGGACTAGCGGGGATACGCAGTATTTT. Amino acids: CASSAGTSGDTQYF.

The rearrangement uses TRBV29-1 and TRBJ2-7, with D possibly matching TRBD2 (5 bases). CDR1 is SQVTM, CDR2 ANQGSEA, per germline. The V end was cut by 3 bases, the J end by 0 bases, with 9 bases between. The CDR3 has 13 amino acids. DNA of the CDR3: TGCAGCGTTGAGGTGGCGGGCTCCTACGAGCAGTACTTC. Its protein product is CSVEVAGSYEQYF.

The V call is TRBV2, the J call TRBJ1-5; D gene uncertain. V dropped 6 bases and J dropped 2 bases, with 14 bases sitting between them. The CDR3 is 15 amino acids. Germline lookup yields CDR1 SNHLY and CDR2 FYNNEI. The CDR3 DNA is TGTGCCAGCAGCTCAGGAGAGTCAGGCAATCAGCCCCAGCATTTT. It yields the protein CASSSGESGNQPQHF.